The 32 T cell receptor beta chains below all came from one sample that was sequenced in a study of T-cell memory formation after mild COVID-19. Each CDR3 protein is one row after TCRdb ran MiXCR on the 5' RACE reads. Found here are approximately 210,000 distinct CDR3 sequences, roughly 10% of them singletons; the top ten hold 3%. Sequencing was done on a sample of PBMCs or a T cell subset sorted from them (not recorded which). The source of these receptors is a man between 18 and 35 years old who had mild COVID-19 (a few samples of this study predate the infection). Cell type and time point are not known.

The V call is TRBV5-1, the J call TRBJ2-1; no clear D. The length of the CDR3 is 15 residues. Trimming cost V 0 bases and J 6 bases, with 13 bases left between them. Germline lookup yields CDR1 SGHRS and CDR2 YFSETQ. CDR3 region: CASSLESASLNEQFF. CDR3 sequence (DNA): TGCGCCAGCAGCTTGGAATCGGCCAGCCTCAATGAGCAGTTCTTC.

This clonotype was counted only a few times. The chain employs TRBV7-2 and TRBJ1-5, with 7 bases matching TRBD1. CDR1 is SGHTA, CDR2 FQGNSA, per germline. Unmatched junction bases numbered 8, after V lost 5 bases and J lost 7 bases. The CDR3 is 14 residues long. CDR3 nucleotides: TGTGCCAGCAGCCCCCACAGGGGAGAACAGCCCCAGCATTTT. Translating gives CASSPHRGEQPQHF.

This clonotype was picked up a small number of times. The chain combines TRBV20-1 with TRBJ2-1; D possibly corresponds to TRBD1 (5 bases). Trimming cost V 2 bases and J 4 bases, with 18 bases left between them. The CDR3 sequence is 16 residues long. Looked up from germline, CDR1 is DFQATT and CDR2 is SNEGSKA (reference sequence). The CDR3 loop is CSARRQGYRSYNEQFF. CDR3 nucleotide sequence: TGCAGTGCTAGAAGGCAGGGTTATCGATCATACAATGAGCAGTTCTTC.

This clonotype has a handful of counts. V is TRBV14 and J is TRBJ1-6; no definite D call. Trimming shortened V by 0 bases and J by 10 bases, and 16 bases separated the two germline ends. There are 16 residues in the CDR3. Per the germline V gene, CDR1 is SGHDN and CDR2 is FVKESK. CDR3: CASSQDLADSGSPLHF. CDR3 nucleotides: TGTGCCAGCAGCCAAGATCTCGCGGACTCCGGATCACCCCTCCACTTT.

The V and J genes are TRBV3-1 and TRBJ2-5; no reliable D call. Germline V gene lookup returns CDR1 LGHDT and CDR2 YNNKEL (reference sequence). The ends were cut back, 4 bases at V and 4 bases at J, with 13 bases in the middle. CDR3 size: 14 residues. CDR3 DNA sequence: TGTGCCAGCAGCCCAGAGGATGCCGGAGAGACCCAGTACTTC. It yields the protein CASSPEDAGETQYF.

V gene TRBV28 combines with J gene TRBJ1-5; 7 bases map to TRBD1. The CDR3 is made up of 15 amino acids. V gave up 3 bases and J gave up 2 bases; unmatched junction bases: 4. CDR1 and CDR2 (germline): MDHEN, SYDVKM. The CDR3 nucleotides read TGTGCCAGCAGTTTTCAGGACAGGCGCAATCAGCCCCAGCATTTT. Its translation: CASSFQDRRNQPQHF. Filled out from reference TRBV28 and TRBJ1-5, the complete variable domain reads DVKVTQSSRYLVKRTGEKVFLECVQDMDHENMFWYRQDPGLGLRLIYFSYDVKMKEKGDIPEGYSVSREKKERFSLILESASTNQTSMYLCASSFQDRRNQPQHFGDGTRLSIL.

This clonotype appeared a few times. This sequence joins TRBV6-5 and TRBJ2-7, with D hard to call. The germline V gene encodes CDR1 MNHEY and CDR2 SVGAGI. Trimming stripped 2 bases from V and 7 bases from J, with 6 bases between. There are 11 residues in the CDR3. The DNA of the CDR3 is TGTGCCAGCAGTTACGGCGGTGAGCAGTACGTC. This translates into CASSYGGEQYV.

This clonotype was seen more than once but under ten times. The chain employs TRBV23-1 and TRBJ2-5; D is perhaps TRBD1 or TRBD2 (5 bases each). TRBV23-1 is placed among ORFs of uncertain function. Trimming removed 4 bases at V and 5 bases at J, with 23 bases between. The CDR3 extends over 17 amino acids. The CDR3 loop reads CASSLPGTDDLGETQYF. The CDR3 region has the DNA TGCGCCAGCAGTCTACCCGGGACGGATGATTTAGGGGAGACCCAGTACTTC.

This clonotype was seen repeatedly, ten times or more. The chain uses TRBV7-8 and TRBJ2-2, with 7 nucleotides matching TRBD1. The ends lost 6 bases at V and 0 bases at J; junction bases unmatched: 7. The CDR3 has 16 residues. Germline CDR1 is SGHVS and CDR2 is FQNEAQ. CDR3 sequence (DNA): TGTGCCAGCAGTTCGATCGGGACAGCGAACACCGGGGAGCTGTTTTTT. Its protein product is CASSSIGTANTGELFF.

This clonotype was observed many times. The rearrangement links TRBV20-1 to TRBJ2-5, with 8 bases that match TRBD2. The CDR3 totals 16 residues. With 0 bases clipped from V and 8 bases from J, the junction kept 14 bases outside the gene matches. Germline V gives CDR1 DFQATT, CDR2 SNEGSKA (reference sequence). CDR3 sequence reads: CSARDPGGAGEGTQYF. The CDR3 DNA follows: TGCAGTGCTAGAGATCCTGGGGGAGCGGGGGAGGGAACCCAGTACTTC.

This clonotype has a handful of counts. The gene calls are TRBV7-2 and TRBJ1-5; 7 bases line up with TRBD1. There are 14 residues in the CDR3. Per the germline V gene, CDR1 is SGHTA and CDR2 is FQGNSA. V shed 7 bases, J shed 2 bases, and the junction held 5 bases outside the gene matches. This chain's CDR3 is CASTLDRGNQPQHF. The CDR3 DNA is TGTGCCAGCACCCTCGACAGGGGCAATCAGCCCCAGCATTTT. The complete variable domain, with remaining parts taken from reference TRBV7-2 and TRBJ1-5, reads GAGVSQSPSNKVTEKGKDVELRCDPISGHTALYWYRQSLGQGLEFLIYFQGNSAPDKSGLPSDRFSAERTGGSVSTLTIQRTQQEDSAVYLCASTLDRGNQPQHFGDGTRLSIL.

This chain links TRBV4-3 with TRBJ2-3; unclear D gene. This CDR3 is built from 13 residues. CDR1 is LGHNA and CDR2 is YSLEER in the germline V gene. V was pared by 3 bases and J by 2 bases, with 6 bases between. The CDR3 spells CASSHSDTDTQYF. The DNA for the CDR3 is TGCGCCAGCAGCCACTCAGACACAGATACGCAGTATTTT.

This clonotype was found many times. The CDR3 DNA sequence: TGCGCCAGCAGCATCGGACAGGGTTCGAATGAGCAGTTCTTC. It encodes CASSIGQGSNEQFF. This chain uses TRBV5-1 with TRBJ2-1; 8 nucleotides agree with TRBD1. The germline V gene encodes CDR1 SGHRS and CDR2 YFSETQ. Germline trimming cut 4 bases from V and 7 bases from J; bases unmatched to any gene: 7. The CDR3 sequence is 14 residues long. Together with reference TRBV5-1 and TRBJ2-1, the CDR3 gives the full variable domain: KAGVTQTPRYLIKTRGQQVTLSCSPISGHRSVSWYQQTPGQGLQFLFEYFSETQRNKGNFPGRFSGRQFSNSRSEMNVSTLELGDSALYLCASSIGQGSNEQFFGPGTRLTVL.

The V call is TRBV6-2 or TRBV6-3, the J call TRBJ2-5, with D perhaps TRBD2 (5 bases). CDR3 size: 13 residues. Per the germline V gene, CDR1 is MNHEY and CDR2 is SVGEGT. Trimming shortened V by 6 bases and J by 5 bases, and 13 bases separated the two germline ends. The CDR3 protein is CASSPTSLETQYF. The CDR3 coding sequence is TGTGCCAGCAGCCCAACTAGTTTGGAGACCCAGTACTTC.

This chain connects TRBV5-4 to TRBJ2-3, with 10 bases lining up with TRBD2. Germline CDR1 is SGHNT and CDR2 is YYREEE (reference sequence). The CDR3 sequence is 13 residues long. V shed 9 bases and J 6 bases; nucleotides not matched to a gene: 7. Here the CDR3 reads CATLAGGMDTQYF. The CDR3 DNA reads as TGTGCCACATTAGCGGGGGGAATGGATACGCAGTATTTT. The complete variable domain, with remaining parts taken from reference TRBV5-4 and TRBJ2-3, reads ETGVTQSPTHLIKTRGQQVTLRCSSQSGHNTVSWYQQALGQGPQFIFQYYREEENGRGNFPPRFSGLQFPNYSSELNVNALELDDSALYLCATLAGGMDTQYFGPGTRLTVL.

The J gene is TRBJ2-7, the V gene TRBV2; tentatively, D is TRBD1 or TRBD2 (6 bases each). V was cut by 6 bases and J by 3 bases, with 18 bases left in between. CDR1 is SNHLY, CDR2 FYNNEI, per germline. The CDR3 spans 15 residues. CDR3 in amino acids: CASRLGGLASYEQYF. The DNA of the CDR3 is TGTGCCAGCAGACTTGGGGGCCTAGCGAGCTACGAGCAGTACTTC.

V and J are TRBV24-1 and TRBJ2-7, with D unclear. CDR3 size: 15 residues. V lost 3 bases and J lost 0, with 11 bases in between. The germline V gene encodes CDR1 KGHDR and CDR2 SFDVKD. The CDR3 nucleotides are TGTGCCACCAGTGATAGGGCAGCTGACTCCTACGAGCAGTACGTC. Protein: CATSDRAADSYEQYV.

This clonotype has a count of ten or more. This chain connects TRBV7-2 to TRBJ2-7; D ambiguous. Germline CDR1 is SGHTA and CDR2 is FQGNSA. The V end lost 4 bases, the J end lost 1 base, and 11 bases lay between the germline ends. CDR3 length equals 14 residues. DNA of the CDR3: TGTGCCAGCAGCTACTGGGCCTTATCCTACGAGCAGTACTTC. This codes for CASSYWALSYEQYF.

The V gene is TRBV20-1, the J gene TRBJ1-2; D is ambiguous. The CDR3 has 15 amino acids. Per germline, CDR1 DFQATT and CDR2 SNEGSKA (reference sequence). The V end was cut by 3 bases, the J end by 4 bases, with 18 bases between. CDR3 in amino acids: CSARTSVFVSYGYTF. CDR3 DNA sequence: TGCAGTGCTAGGACCTCGGTTTTCGTCTCCTATGGCTACACCTTC.

The V and J genes are TRBV6-4 and TRBJ2-3, with a possible D match to TRBD1 (6 bases). Germline loops: CDR1 MRHNA, CDR2 SNTAGT. The CDR3 length is 15 residues. V was trimmed by 3 bases and J by 2 bases, leaving 12 bases between them. The CDR3 spells CASSEGDRHTDTQYF. CDR3 sequence (DNA): TGTGCCAGCAGTGAAGGAGACAGGCACACAGATACGCAGTATTTT.

This clonotype was counted only a few times. The rearrangement uses TRBV20-1 and TRBJ2-3; 11 bases line up with TRBD2. The V gene end was trimmed by 6 bases and the J gene end by 2 bases; junction bases not matched to a gene: 4. CDR1 DFQATT and CDR2 SNEGSKA come from the germline V gene (reference sequence). CDR3 length: 14 residues. The CDR3 sequence is CSARLAGNTDTQYF. The CDR3 DNA is TGCAGTGCCCGACTAGCGGGAAACACAGATACGCAGTATTTT.

Only a few counts were recorded for this clonotype. The chain is built from TRBV10-3 and TRBJ1-1; D may be TRBD1 (6 bases). The ends were cut back, 1 base at V and 8 bases at J, with 17 bases in the middle. Per the germline V gene, CDR1 is ENHRY and CDR2 is SYGVKD. The CDR3 runs to 15 residues. The CDR3 sequence is CAISEYPTGPPEAFF. As DNA, the CDR3 is TGTGCCATCAGTGAGTACCCGACAGGTCCGCCCGAAGCTTTCTTT.

This clonotype was seen a few times. The CDR3: CASSFIGGRAAGTQYF. CDR3 coding DNA: TGTGCCAGCAGCTTTATCGGGGGACGAGCGGCCGGTACGCAGTATTTT. This rearrangement joins TRBV7-9 to TRBJ2-3, with D perhaps matching TRBD2 (6 bases). Germline V CDR1 and CDR2: SEHNR, FQNEAQ (reference sequence). V was shortened by 3 bases and J by 8 bases, with 21 bases between the two germline ends. The CDR3 covers 16 residues.

A few counts support this clonotype. The chain is built from TRBV20-1 and TRBJ1-6; D unclear. In germline, CDR1 is DFQATT, CDR2 SNEGSKA (reference sequence). This CDR3 region has 13 residues. Trimming removed 1 base at V and 8 bases at J, with 9 bases between. CDR3 in amino acids: CSARVQPDSPLHF. The DNA of the CDR3 is TGCAGTGCTAGAGTGCAGCCAGATTCACCCCTCCACTTT.

V and J are TRBV20-1 and TRBJ1-2; 10 bases fit TRBD1. The CDR3 has 13 amino acids. Germline loops: CDR1 DFQATT, CDR2 SNEGSKA (reference sequence). The V segment lost 6 bases and the J segment 8 bases; nucleotides outside the gene matches: 9. CDR3 in DNA: TGCAGTGCAACCGAGACAGGGGGCGGCGGCTACACCTTC. This translates into CSATETGGGGYTF.

This clonotype was detected ten times or more. The rearrangement uses TRBV11-3 and TRBJ2-5; D unresolved. The germline V and J ends were trimmed by 1 base and 6 bases, with 9 bases remaining between them. The CDR3 spans 13 residues. The germline V gene has CDR1 SGHNT and CDR2 YENEEA. The CDR3 region is CASSLGLGKTQYF. The CDR3 nucleotides are TGTGCCAGCAGCTTAGGGCTGGGAAAGACCCAGTACTTC. The variable domain in full, with the rest retrieved from reference TRBV11-3 and TRBJ2-5, is EAGVVQSPRYKIIEKKQPVAFWCNPISGHNTLYWYLQNLGQGPELLIRYENEEAVDDSQLPKDRFSAERLKGVDSTLKIQPAELGDSAVYLCASSLGLGKTQYFGPGTRLLVL.

This chain connects TRBV30 to TRBJ1-5; the D is unclear. V lost 1 base and J lost 6, with 10 bases in between. The length of the CDR3 is 13 residues. Germline V gene data show CDR1 as GTSNPN and CDR2 as SVGIG (reference sequence). CDR3 sequence reads: CAWSGTVGQPQHF. The CDR3 nucleotides are TGTGCCTGGAGTGGTACAGTAGGTCAGCCCCAGCATTTT.

This clonotype has just a few counts. The V and J genes are TRBV20-1 and TRBJ1-4; no clear D. The germline CDR1 and CDR2 sequences are DFQATT and SNEGSKA (reference sequence). Trimming took off 4 bases at V and 4 bases at J, with 13 bases between the two ends. This CDR3 contains 14 residues. Here the CDR3 DNA reads TGCAGTGCTACCCCCCCCGCTGGTAATGAAAAACTGTTTTTT. Encoded protein: CSATPPAGNEKLFF.

This clonotype was recorded many times. The chain couples TRBV18 to TRBJ2-1; 8 bases agree with TRBD1. The junction had 10 bases not matched to a gene; V was cut back by 5 bases and J by 7 bases. The CDR3 covers 15 residues. In germline, CDR1 is KGHSH, CDR2 LQKENI. The CDR3: CASSTAGQGSNEQFF. CDR3 DNA: TGTGCCAGCTCAACCGCCGGACAGGGATCAAATGAGCAGTTCTTC.

About this clonotype: The CDR3 end shows no conserved phenylalanine or tryptophan, and so a read error is likely. This chain links TRBV3-1 with TRBJ2-7; 8 bases are shared with TRBD1. The V gene end was trimmed by 3 bases and the J gene end by 6 bases; junction bases not matched to a gene: 7. Germline-derived CDR1 and CDR2 are LGHDT and YNNKEL (reference sequence). CDR3 length: 14 amino acids. CDR3 amino acids: CASSQTQGDGEQYL. The CDR3 DNA reads TGTGCCAGCAGCCAGACACAGGGGGACGGCGAGCAGTACTTA.

The chain combines TRBV27 with TRBJ2-1; 7 bases map to TRBD1. CDR1 and CDR2 from the germline V gene are MNHEY and SMNVEV (reference sequence). The CDR3 is 15 residues long. Germline trimming cut 5 bases from V and 6 bases from J; bases unmatched to any gene: 10. In nucleotides, the CDR3 is TGTGCCAGCAGTCCCACGACAGGGCCGTTCAATGAGCAGTTCTTC. Its translation: CASSPTTGPFNEQFF.

The rearrangement links TRBV5-1 to TRBJ1-2; D not certain. CDR1 and CDR2 from the germline V gene are SGHRS and YFSETQ. The V and J ends lost 2 bases and 4 bases respectively, with 12 bases between them. CDR3 length: 14 amino acids. DNA of the CDR3: TGCGCCAGCAGCTTAATGACTGTATCCTATGGCTACACCTTC. Translated, it gives CASSLMTVSYGYTF.